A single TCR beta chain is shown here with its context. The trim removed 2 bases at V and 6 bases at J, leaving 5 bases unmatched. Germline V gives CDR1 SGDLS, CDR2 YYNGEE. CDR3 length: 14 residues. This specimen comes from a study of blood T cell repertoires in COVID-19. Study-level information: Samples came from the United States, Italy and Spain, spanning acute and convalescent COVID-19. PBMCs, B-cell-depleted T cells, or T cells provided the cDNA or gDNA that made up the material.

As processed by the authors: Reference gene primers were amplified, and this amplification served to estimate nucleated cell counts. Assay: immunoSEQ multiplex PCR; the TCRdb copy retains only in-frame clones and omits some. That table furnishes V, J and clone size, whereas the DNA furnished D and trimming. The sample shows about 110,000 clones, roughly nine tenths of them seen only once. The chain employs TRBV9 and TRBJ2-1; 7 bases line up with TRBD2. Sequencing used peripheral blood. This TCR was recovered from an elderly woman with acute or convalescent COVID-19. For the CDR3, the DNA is TGTGCCAGCAGCGTTAAGGGAGGGCGCAATGAGCAGTTCTTC. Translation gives CASSVKGGRNEQFF.